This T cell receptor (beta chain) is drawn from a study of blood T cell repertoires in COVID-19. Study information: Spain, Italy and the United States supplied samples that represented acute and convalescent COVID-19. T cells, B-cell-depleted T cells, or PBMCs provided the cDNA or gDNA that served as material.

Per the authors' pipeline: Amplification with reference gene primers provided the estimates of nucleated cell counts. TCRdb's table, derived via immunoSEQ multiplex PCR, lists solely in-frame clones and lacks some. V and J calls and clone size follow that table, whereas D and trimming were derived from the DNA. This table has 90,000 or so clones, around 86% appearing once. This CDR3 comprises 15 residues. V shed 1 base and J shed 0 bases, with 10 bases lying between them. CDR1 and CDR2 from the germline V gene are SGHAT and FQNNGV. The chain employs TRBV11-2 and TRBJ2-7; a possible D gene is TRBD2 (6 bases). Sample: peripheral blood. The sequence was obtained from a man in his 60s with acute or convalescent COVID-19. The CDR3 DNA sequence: TGTGCCAGCAGCTTAGGCCTAGCGTACTCCTACGAGCAGTACTTC. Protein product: CASSLGLAYSYEQYF.